This T cell receptor beta chain was recovered during a study of shared clonotypes between healthy human individuals. Findings and limits, study-wide: Among non-shared clonotypes, generation probabilities were lower than among those shared by all four donors. Shared clonotypes: roughly 4.5% naive CD4, under 4% naive CD8, about 2.5% memory CD4, 0.4% memory CD8.

Assay execution took place at the deep level. Profiled with immunoSEQ multiplex PCR; TCRdb holds only in-frame clones, not every one. The sample yields over 1.4 million clones, more than 95% seen once. With 7 bases clipped from V and 2 bases from J, the junction kept 4 bases outside the gene matches. The germline V gene encodes CDR1 SQVTM and CDR2 ANQGSEA. The CDR3 has 13 amino acids. For this clone: Its target is unknown.

The chain uses TRBV29-1 and TRBJ2-1; TRBD1 matches at 8 bases. Sequenced input: naive CD4+ T cells sorted from blood. The subset denotes: CD45RA+ positively selected. This clonotype was obtained from a man aged 30 to 39 in good health. The CDR3, as DNA: TGCAGCGATCGGACAGGGACCTACAATGAGCAGTTCTTC. Its protein is CSDRTGTYNEQFF.